This T cell receptor beta chain was documented in a study of CD8+ T cells in alopecia areata. The wider study: Among treated patients, oral tofacitinib was administered at 5 to 10 mg twice daily.

Only a few counts were recorded for this clone. The antigen remains unidentified. General study findings and limits: Tofacitinib delivered significant drops in scalp clonality and in expanded CD8+ clones among the top 100. Across lesional scalp, and particularly alopecia totalis/universalis, clonality surpassed that of normal scalp.

RNA, once extracted, was reverse transcribed into cDNA for use as the sequencing template. Method: immunoSEQ multiplex PCR; TCRdb's copy keeps in-frame clones and lacks some. The sample includes about 76,000 clones, about 71% seen only once; the top ten take about 20%. CDR3 length equals 14 residues. V shed 5 bases and J 3 bases; nucleotides not matched to a gene: 6. The germline V gene encodes CDR1 SEHNR and CDR2 FQNEAQ (reference sequence). Treatment described: oral pan-JAK inhibitor, 5-10 mg twice daily. Specimens obtained from alopecia areata patients comprised lesional scalp punch biopsies and peripheral blood.

This clonotype originated in a human donor with alopecia areata. The J gene is TRBJ1-1, the V gene TRBV7-9; the match to TRBD1 covers 7 bases. Sample: CD8+ T cells sorted from blood, taken at week 24, from a patient treated with tofacitinib. The CDR3 nucleotides read TGTGCCAGCAGCCCCCCCACAGGGGACACTGAAGCTTTCTTT. Protein: CASSPPTGDTEAFF.